This TCR beta chain was captured by sequencing in a study of T-cell reconstitution after alpha-beta-depleted transplantation in children. General study findings and limits: Surviving recipient T cells and intrathymic progenitors accounted for some patients' high TCRbeta diversity at day 60.

This CDR3 contains 13 residues. V was shortened by 1 base and J by 6 bases, with 7 bases between the two germline ends. CDR1 MGHDK and CDR2 SYGVNS come from the germline V gene. Preparation of the TCRbeta library was carried out with unique molecular identifiers. TCRdb used MiXCR to reprocess the PCR reads, holding one entry per CDR3 protein. This sample has about 580,000 distinct CDR3 sequences, with about 21% found just once. As for this clonotype: Antigen: not known.

The clonotype was recovered from a boy younger than two who had a stem cell transplant for acute myeloid leukemia, so the T cells may come from the graft donor. The chain couples TRBV25-1 to TRBJ2-1; no reliable D call. The material was PBMCs, mostly from graft donor cells, obtained 360 days after TCRalphabeta/CD19-depleted stem cell transplant. In DNA, the CDR3 is TGTGCCAGCAGTGAATGGCGCAGCAATGAGCAGTTCTTC. Its translation: CASSEWRSNEQFF.